This is a list of T cell receptor beta chains from one sample in a study of beta chain features in type 1 diabetes. Sequencing used immunoSEQ multiplex PCR; TCRdb keeps in-frame clones, though not all of them. The sample records almost 350,000 clones, about 18% being singletons. What was sequenced was naive CD4+ T cells from blood. All receptors derive from a woman younger than 30 in good health. Each CDR3 is given with its conserved first and last residue. The D gene is left open where the match is weak. Clone size is stated in some rows and not others, as once, few, many or a class when expanded.

clone_size j_call v_call d_call cdr3_nt cdr3_aa
. TRBJ1-1 TRBV7-3 TRBD1 TGTGCCAGCAGCCCCAGGGACAGGGGAACTGAAGCTTTCTTT CASSPRDRGTEAFF
. TRBJ2-5 TRBV6-9 TRBD2 TGTGCCAGCAGTTGTAAACGGGAGGGCGGAGAGACCCAGTACTTC CASSCKREGGETQYF
few TRBJ2-2 TRBV6-1 TRBD2 TGTGCCAGCAGTGAATTTGAATCACGGGGGGGCAACACCGGGGAGCTGTTTTTT CASSEFESRGGNTGELFF
few TRBJ2-5 TRBV19 TRBD2 TGTGCCAGTAGTATAGATCCCTCCACTAGCGGAGGGGGGGAGACCCAGTACTTC CASSIDPSTSGGGETQYF
. TRBJ2-1 TRBV9 TRBD2 TGTGCCAGCAGCGTAGTAGGACTAGCGGGAACGGAGCAGTTCTTC CASSVVGLAGTEQFF
. TRBJ1-1 TRBV2 . TGTGCCAGCAGTGTAGAGAGGCAGAACACTGAAGCTTTCTTT CASSVERQNTEAFF
. TRBJ1-2 TRBV6-5 TRBD1 TGTGCCAGCAGTTACCCGGACAGGGGCAGGGATGGCTACACCTTC CASSYPDRGRDGYTF
few TRBJ1-2 TRBV5-6 . TGTGCCAGCAGCTTGTTGGCAGGGGATCTCTATGGCTACACCTTC CASSLLAGDLYGYTF
few TRBJ2-2 TRBV5-4 TRBD1 TGTGCCAGCAGCAGGGACAGGGGGCGCACCGGGGAGCTGTTTTTT CASSRDRGRTGELFF
few TRBJ2-1 TRBV18 TRBD2 TGTGCCAGCTCCCAAGGAAGCGGGGGATACAATGAGCAGTTCTTC CASSQGSGGYNEQFF
. TRBJ2-3 TRBV29-1 TRBD2 TGCAGCGTTGAGGCGGGGGGCCATGGCACAGATACGCAGTATTTT CSVEAGGHGTDTQYF
. TRBJ2-2 TRBV18 . TGTGCCAGCTCAGAACAGAACACCGGGGAGCTGTTTTTT CASSEQNTGELFF
. TRBJ2-5 TRBV7-7 TRBD2 TGTGCTAGCAGCCAGGGACTAGCGGAAGAGACCCAGTACTTC CASSQGLAEETQYF
. TRBJ2-1 TRBV30 . TGTGCCTGGAGTCAATTCGGGACTGCTCTGAGGGAGCAGTTCTTC CAWSQFGTALREQFF
. TRBJ1-2 TRBV10-3 . TGTGCCATCAGTGAGTCGGGCGATGGCTACACCTTC CAISESGDGYTF
few TRBJ2-1 TRBV2 TRBD1 TGTGCCAGCACTGGACAGGGAGGCAATGAGCAGTTCTTC CASTGQGGNEQFF
. TRBJ2-1 TRBV5-1 TRBD1 TGCGCCAGCAGCTTGCAGGGGGCCCCCTCCTACAATGAGCAGTTCTTC CASSLQGAPSYNEQFF
few TRBJ2-7 TRBV7-2 TRBD2 TGTGCCAGCAGCCCCGGAGCGGGAGTCTGGTACGAGCAGTACTTC CASSPGAGVWYEQYF
. TRBJ1-5 TRBV11-2 . TGTGCCAGCAGCTTGAGCGGGACAAACAATCAGCCCCAGCATTTT CASSLSGTNNQPQHF
. TRBJ2-7 TRBV5-4 TRBD1 TGTGCCAGCAGCTTTCTCCGGACAGGGGGCATCCACGAGCAGTACTTC CASSFLRTGGIHEQYF
few TRBJ2-7 TRBV10-3 . TGTGCCATCAGTGTCAATTTAGCGGAGCAGTACTTC CAISVNLAEQYF
few TRBJ2-7 TRBV25-1 . TGTGCCAGCAGTGAACCCGGACTCTACGAGCAGTACTTC CASSEPGLYEQYF
. TRBJ2-7 TRBV15 . TGTGCCACCAGCAGAGTAGGGGGTCAATACGAGCAGTACTTC CATSRVGGQYEQYF
. TRBJ2-7 TRBV11-2 . TGTGCCAGCAGCCTTAGAGGGTCCTACGAGCAGTACTTC CASSLRGSYEQYF
. TRBJ2-7 TRBV5-1 TRBD1 TGCGCCAGCCACCCCACCGGGACAGGGGACTACGAGCAGTACTTC CASHPTGTGDYEQYF
few TRBJ2-5 TRBV29-1 . TGCAGCGTTGACGGACACTCGGGGGAAGAGACCCAGTACTTC CSVDGHSGEETQYF
few TRBJ1-1 TRBV15 . TGTGCCACCAGCAGAGCTCAACCCCACTCGCGGGAAGCTTTCTTT CATSRAQPHSREAFF
few TRBJ2-7 TRBV23-1 TRBD1 TGCGCCAGCAGAGAACAGTTGACCGGGACAGCCACCTACGAGCAGTACTTC CASREQLTGTATYEQYF
once TRBJ1-3 TRBV30 . TGTGCCTGGAGGACCGGACTGATTGGAAACACCATATATTTT CAWRTGLIGNTIYF
few TRBJ1-2 TRBV5-6 TRBD1 TGTGCCAGCAGAACAACAGGGGGAAACTATGGCTACACCTTC CASRTTGGNYGYTF
. TRBJ2-5 TRBV11-1 TRBD2 TGTGCCAGCAGCCTCGGCCTAGCGGGGGGGTTGGGAGAGACCCAGTACTTC CASSLGLAGGLGETQYF
few TRBJ2-5 TRBV11-2 . TGTGCCAGCAGCTTAAGTCAGGTCGTACAAGAGACCCAGTACTTC CASSLSQVVQETQYF
. TRBJ2-3 TRBV29-1 TRBD2 TGCAGCGTTGTAGTCCTGACTAGCGGGTCCACTAGCACAGATACGCAGTATTTT CSVVVLTSGSTSTDTQYF
. TRBJ2-5 TRBV6-1 . TGTGCCAGCAGTGAGACAGGAGAAGAGACCCAGTACTTC CASSETGEETQYF
. TRBJ2-2 TRBV4-3 . TGCGCCAGCAGCCAAGATGGGCGAACCGGGGAGCTGTTTTTT CASSQDGRTGELFF
few TRBJ1-3 TRBV5-1 . TGCGCCAGCAGCCCGGACAGCTCTGGAAACACCATATATTTT CASSPDSSGNTIYF
once TRBJ1-2 TRBV5-1 . TGCGCCAGCAGCTCCGGCCGGGATGGCTACACCTTC CASSSGRDGYTF
few TRBJ2-3 TRBV25-1 TRBD2 TGTGCCAGCAGTGAATGGGCGGGGGGAACAGATACGCAGTATTTT CASSEWAGGTDTQYF
. TRBJ2-2 TRBV5-4 . TGTGCCAGCAGCTTGTACAGAAACACCGGGGAGCTGTTTTTT CASSLYRNTGELFF
few TRBJ1-1 TRBV30 . TGTGCCTGGAGTGTACATCCTAAGGGGGCTTTCTTT CAWSVHPKGAFF
. TRBJ2-7 TRBV19 . TGTGCCAGTAGGACGACAGGCGACGAGCAGTACTTC CASRTTGDEQYF
. TRBJ1-1 TRBV5-1 TRBD1 TGCGCCAGCAGCTTGGGGGGACAGGGCTCTGAAGCTTTCTTT CASSLGGQGSEAFF
. TRBJ2-3 TRBV5-6 . TGTGCCAGCAGCTGGGGACTCCCAGGAATCACTCCCTCAGATACGCAGTATTTT CASSWGLPGITPSDTQYF
. TRBJ2-1 TRBV29-1 TRBD2 TGCAGCGTTTTGTCGGCGGGGGATTCCTACAATGAGCAGTTCTTC CSVLSAGDSYNEQFF
few TRBJ2-1 TRBV7-9 TRBD1 TGTGCCAGCAGCGTTAGGGACAGAGCCTACAATGAGCAGTTCTTC CASSVRDRAYNEQFF
. TRBJ2-3 TRBV18 TRBD2 TGTGCCAGCGGACTAGCGGGAGGGCCTGGAGATACGCAGTATTTT CASGLAGGPGDTQYF
few TRBJ2-7 TRBV6-1 TRBD1 TGTGCCAGCAGTGTATCTGGGGACAGGGGGCACGAGCAGTACTTC CASSVSGDRGHEQYF
. TRBJ2-3 TRBV4-2 TRBD2 TGTGCCAGCAGCCCCGGGGGGGCCGTGGATACGCAGTATTTT CASSPGGAVDTQYF
. TRBJ2-2 TRBV7-2 TRBD2 TGTGCCAGCAGCGTGGACCGGCCGGGGGGCGGGGAGCTGTTTTTT CASSVDRPGGGELFF
. TRBJ1-1 TRBV2 . TGTGCCAGCAGCGAGAGTTGGACTGAAGCTTTCTTT CASSESWTEAFF